Detailed here is one T cell receptor beta chain. This entry comes from a study of blood T cell repertoires in COVID-19. Original handling: Estimates of nucleated cell counts were drawn from the amplification of reference gene primers. TCRdb keeps only in-frame clones here, not all; method: immunoSEQ multiplex PCR. The V and J calls and clone size are taken from that table; D and trimming were inferred from the DNA. The table has roughly 260,000 clones, just under 90% seen once. CDR1 is MNHEY and CDR2 is SVGAGI in the germline V gene. J lost 8 bases, V lost 0 bases, and 7 bases had no gene match. The CDR3 spans 16 residues.

This receptor was obtained from a woman between 35 and 50 years old with acute or convalescent COVID-19. V and J are TRBV6-5 and TRBJ1-4; 9 bases are shared with TRBD1. The sequencing sample was made of peripheral blood. CDR3 region: CASSYSWDRAREKLFF. CDR3 in DNA: TGTGCCAGCAGTTACTCTTGGGACAGGGCTAGAGAAAAACTGTTTTTT.